This TCR beta chain derives from a study of control samples from healthy donors and cancer patients (dated by TCRdb to the early 2020s). Trimming takes 1 base from V and 0 bases from J, and the germline ends sit 12 bases apart. From the cysteine through the phenylalanine, the CDR3 covers 16 amino acids. Of the read, only the CDR3 DNA is kept; its 48 bases are in frame from base 1. The germline V gene encodes CDR1 LGHNA and CDR2 YNFKEQ. Library preparation used the immunoSEQ multiplex PCR assay. In TCRdb, the immuneACCESS table is reduced to in-frame sequences with V and J assigned. These tables do not hold every clone; where another copy was compared, an unresolved V gene accounts for under half, and the others remain unexplained. This sample is represented by 150,000 or so clones; almost 90% of them were singletons. The ten largest clones take up 1.5% to 2% of the sample. Remarks on this clone: Its antigen is not yet known. No quality values exist for individual bases; no much larger clone is one base distant.

The V and J segments used are TRBV4-2 and TRBJ1-2; a tentative D match to TRBD1 spans 6 bases. This TCR was sampled from a man aged 18 to 35 in good health. Input material: blood. CDR3 region: CASSQGQDRTNYGYTF. The DNA sequence follows: TGTGCCAGCAGCCAAGGACAAGACAGGACTAACTATGGCTACACCTTC.